These 32 T cell receptor beta chains came from one sample sequenced in a study of shared clonotypes between healthy human individuals. Only in-frame clones appear in the TCRdb table, and some are missing; sequencing was by immunoSEQ multiplex PCR. This sample carries about 460,000 clones, roughly three quarters of them seen once, and the ten largest clones take 9.5% to 15%. The source material was PBMCs. The receptors were gathered from a woman between 40 and 50 years old in good health. Some clones in this sample may be carry-over from other donors' samples.

Notes on this clone: At one of its ends the junction is not consistent with the germline gene, which may arise from a read error. At the DNA level, this CDR3 is encoded by other sequences in the same sample as well. This sequence joins TRBV7-3 and TRBJ2-3; 8 positions match TRBD2. The CDR3 has 16 residues. CDR1 is SGHTA, CDR2 FQGTGA, per germline. CDR3 in DNA: TGCGCCAGCAGCCCCCATGGCGGGGGGCGAGCAGATACGCAGTATTTT. Amino acids: CASSPHGGGRADTQYF.

The chain is built from TRBV28 and TRBJ2-1; TRBD2 matches at 12 bases. This CDR3 region has 18 residues. Per the germline V gene, CDR1 is MDHEN and CDR2 is SYDVKM. Germline trimming cut 5 bases from V and 4 bases from J; bases unmatched to any gene: 12. CDR3: CASSPAGASGRGYNEQFF. CDR3 nucleotides: TGTGCCAGCAGTCCCGCCGGGGCTAGCGGGAGGGGGTACAATGAGCAGTTCTTC.

The chain recombines TRBV7-2 with TRBJ2-7; 8 bases line up with TRBD2. Unmatched junction bases numbered 7, after V lost 4 bases and J lost 5 bases. There are 14 residues in the CDR3. Germline-derived CDR1 and CDR2 are SGHTA and FQGNSA. CDR3 protein: CASSSTGGFNEQYF. DNA for the CDR3: TGTGCCAGCAGCTCCACGGGAGGGTTCAACGAGCAGTACTTC. The whole variable domain, remainder taken from reference TRBV7-2 and TRBJ2-7, is GAGVSQSPSNKVTEKGKDVELRCDPISGHTALYWYRQSLGQGLEFLIYFQGNSAPDKSGLPSDRFSAERTGGSVSTLTIQRTQQEDSAVYLCASSSTGGFNEQYFGPGTRLTVT.

The V and J genes are TRBV7-2 and TRBJ2-1; 7 bases are a match to TRBD1. The V segment lost 5 bases and the J segment 9 bases; nucleotides outside the gene matches: 7. CDR3 size: 13 residues. Germline V gives CDR1 SGHTA, CDR2 FQGNSA. The CDR3 loop is CASSADRVGEQFF. In nucleotides, the CDR3 is TGTGCCAGCAGCGCCGACAGGGTAGGTGAGCAGTTCTTC.

This rearrangement joins TRBV2 to TRBJ2-1; no definite D call. This CDR3 is built from 15 residues. Germline V CDR1 and CDR2: SNHLY, FYNNEI. V was clipped by 0 bases and J by 1 base, with 7 bases between them. The CDR3 region is CASSEADDSYNEQFF. As DNA, the CDR3 is TGTGCCAGCAGTGAAGCGGACGATTCCTACAATGAGCAGTTCTTC.

The chain has TRBV28 and TRBJ1-2; TRBD1 is a possible D gene (5 bases). V was cut by 6 bases and J by 8 bases, with 22 bases left in between. Germline CDR1 MDHEN, CDR2 SYDVKM. This CDR3 has 15 amino acids. This CDR3 reads CASRSTGTAGPGYTF. Written as DNA, the CDR3 is TGTGCCAGCAGGTCGACCGGGACTGCCGGGCCAGGCTACACCTTC.

As DNA, the CDR3 is TGTGCCAGCTCACCACCGGGGACAGCGGAACCTTATGAAGCTTTCTTT. Translating it yields CASSPPGTAEPYEAFF. J is TRBJ1-1 and V is TRBV18, with 7 bases lining up with TRBD1. Trimming removed 0 bases from V and 7 bases from J; junction bases left unmatched: 11. The CDR3 is made up of 16 amino acids. Germline V lookup: CDR1 KGHSH, CDR2 LQKENI.

A note on this clone: With a far larger clone one base away, a read error is the likely cause. This chain connects TRBV7-9 to TRBJ2-6; D not resolved. Germline CDR1 SEHNR, CDR2 FQNEAQ (reference sequence). The ends were cut back, 0 bases at V and 2 bases at J, with 8 bases in the middle. This CDR3 contains 16 residues. CDR3 DNA: TGTGCCAGCAGCTTAGCGAGCGTAACTGGGGCCAACGTCCTGACTTTC. It translates to CASSLASVTGANVLTF. Combining the CDR3 with reference TRBV7-9 and TRBJ2-6 gives the whole variable domain DTGVSQNPRHKITKRGQNVTFRCDPISEHNRLYWYRQTLGQGPEFLTYFQNEAQLEKSRLLSDRFSAERPKGSFSTLEIQRTEQGDSAMYLCASSLASVTGANVLTFGAGSRLTVL.

The chain is built from TRBV18 and TRBJ2-1, with D perhaps given as TRBD1 or TRBD2 (5 bases each). Germline V gene lookup returns CDR1 KGHSH and CDR2 LQKENI. V was pared by 1 base and J by 10 bases, with 5 bases between. CDR3 length equals 11 residues. CDR3 in amino acids: CASSPRGEQFF. In DNA, the CDR3 is TGTGCCAGCTCACCACGGGGGGAGCAGTTCTTC.

To note about this clone: It may be a read error: a sequence one base away is much more abundant. The rearrangement links TRBV18 to TRBJ2-5, with 9 bases matching TRBD1. The J call could be wrong; TRBJ2-7 is a better fit for the DNA end. Germline V CDR1 and CDR2: KGHSH, LQKENI. The CDR3 loop spans 16 amino acids. This CDR3 reads CASSLGTGRLGCEQYF. DNA for the CDR3: TGTGCCAGCTCACTCGGGACAGGGAGGTTGGGATGCGAGCAGTACTTC.

This clone appeared a few times. The gene calls are TRBV15 and TRBJ2-3, with D uncertain. This CDR3 region has 15 residues. Per the germline V gene, CDR1 is LNHNV and CDR2 is YYDKDF (reference sequence). V lost 0 bases and J lost 2, with 9 bases in between. The chain's CDR3 is CATSRDGRTTDTQYF. In DNA, the CDR3 is TGTGCCACCAGCAGAGACGGGCGGACCACAGATACGCAGTATTTT.

Of note for this clone: Lacking the conserved final phenylalanine or tryptophan, this CDR3 likely reflects a read error. The DNA is omitted, as the CDR3 cannot be located on it reliably, and the CDR3 follows TCRdb's listing. The rearrangement uses TRBV7-9 and TRBJ1-2. Per the germline V gene, CDR1 is SEHNR and CDR2 is FQNEAQ (reference sequence). The CDR3 is 13 amino acids in total, end residues counted. CDR3 loop: CASSLKAGCGGCT.

This chain joins TRBV5-1 and TRBJ2-3; D is uncertain. In germline, CDR1 is SGHRS, CDR2 YFSETQ. The V end lost 4 bases, the J end lost 4 bases, and 13 bases lay between the germline ends. This CDR3 comprises 14 residues. CDR3 nucleotide sequence: TGCGCCAGCAGCCTGGGAAACGGCCCAGATACGCAGTATTTT. The encoded protein is CASSLGNGPDTQYF.

The chain recombines TRBV4-1 with TRBJ2-3; possible D gene TRBD2, 5 bases. CDR1 is MGHRA, CDR2 YSYEKL, per germline. This CDR3 is 17 amino acids long. Trimming took 0 bases from V and 1 from J, leaving 14 bases between them. The DNA for the CDR3 is TGCGCCAGCAGCCAAGAAATGGGTGGTAGCGGCACAGATACGCAGTATTTT. It encodes CASSQEMGGSGTDTQYF.

A note on this clone: This is likely an artifact of a read error, given a far larger clone one base away. The rearrangement uses TRBV30 and TRBJ1-6; 9 nucleotides align to TRBD1. In germline, CDR1 is GTSNPN, CDR2 SVGIG (reference sequence). The CDR3 runs to 13 residues. The CDR3 region is CAWSEDRGSPPHF. The DNA of the CDR3 is TGTGCCTGGAGTGAGGACAGGGGTTCACCCCCCCACTTT.

The sample holds many counts of this clone. The V call is TRBV6-1, the J call TRBJ2-4; D may correspond to TRBD1 or TRBD2 (5 bases each). V was clipped by 4 bases and J by 3 bases, with 13 bases between them. This CDR3 contains 15 residues. Germline CDR1 and CDR2: MNHNS and SASEGT. The CDR3 loop is CASSAWDGGKNIQYF. CDR3 sequence (DNA): TGTGCCAGCAGTGCCTGGGATGGGGGCAAAAACATTCAGTACTTC.

A few counts support this clone. A much larger clone lies one base from this, so it may be a read error. This same CDR3 is encoded by further DNA sequences in the sample. The chain couples TRBV18 to TRBJ1-2; TRBD1 matches 9 bases. Trimming took 6 bases from V and 6 from J; bases not matched to a gene: 8. Germline assignment: CDR1 KGHSH and CDR2 LQKENI. The CDR3 consists of 14 residues. The CDR3 sequence is CASSPGTGGNGYTF. The CDR3 coding sequence is TGTGCCAGCTCGCCGGGCACAGGGGGCAATGGCTACACCTTC.

This sequence joins TRBV27 and TRBJ2-1; D is perhaps TRBD2 (9 bases). The CDR3 is 16 amino acids. Between the trimmed V and J ends, which lost 1 base and 10 bases, there was a span of 20 bases. The germline gives CDR1 MNHEY, CDR2 SMNVEV (reference sequence). CDR3 protein: CASSLWDRIAGGEQFF. DNA of the CDR3: TGTGCCAGCAGTTTATGGGACAGGATCGCGGGGGGGGAGCAGTTCTTC.

As to this clone: A much more abundant neighbour one base away suggests this may be a read error. This rearrangement joins TRBV7-2 to TRBJ2-2; D may be TRBD1 or TRBD2 (6 bases each). Germline CDR1 and CDR2: SGHTA and FQGNSA. The CDR3 is 13 amino acids. CDR3 DNA: TGTGCCAGCAGCTTGGGGGGCACCGGGAAGCTGTTTTTT. Amino acid sequence: CASSLGGTGKLFF.

This clone was observed a handful of times. The V call is TRBV10-3, the J call TRBJ2-7, with 9 bases matching TRBD2. CDR1 is ENHRY, CDR2 SYGVKD, per germline. The CDR3 length is 15 residues. V was pared by 4 bases and J by 2 bases, with 6 bases of the junction left unmatched. CDR3: CAISGDASGTYEQYF. The CDR3 coding sequence is TGTGCCATCAGTGGAGATGCTAGCGGGACCTACGAGCAGTACTTC.

The V call is TRBV20-1, the J call TRBJ1-4; D remains unclear. V was clipped by 2 bases and J by 5 bases, with 3 bases between them. In germline, CDR1 is DFQATT, CDR2 SNEGSKA (reference sequence). The CDR3 runs to 11 residues. The CDR3 coding sequence is TGCAGTGCTAGACAGAATGAAAAACTGTTTTTT. Translating it yields CSARQNEKLFF.

The chain is built from TRBV9 and TRBJ2-7, with TRBD1 matching 10 bases. The V gene's germline CDR1 is SGDLS and CDR2 YYNGEE. This CDR3 is built from 13 residues. V trimming: 1 base; J trimming: 11 bases; junction bases outside the gene matches: 6. CDR3 sequence reads: CASSVQGTGVEYF. The DNA for the CDR3 is TGTGCCAGCAGCGTACAGGGGACAGGGGTTGAGTACTTC.

Here the CDR3 DNA reads TGTGCCAGCAGCACTCAAACTGCAGGGGCAGATACGCAGTATTTT. Translating it yields CASSTQTAGADTQYF. This chain uses TRBV28 with TRBJ2-3; D possibly corresponds to TRBD1 (6 bases). The CDR3 spans 15 residues. CDR1 and CDR2 from the germline V gene are MDHEN and SYDVKM. Trimming took 6 bases from V and 4 from J, leaving 17 bases between them. Based on the CDR3 plus reference TRBV28 and TRBJ2-3, the full variable domain is DVKVTQSSRYLVKRTGEKVFLECVQDMDHENMFWYRQDPGLGLRLIYFSYDVKMKEKGDIPEGYSVSREKKERFSLILESASTNQTSMYLCASSTQTAGADTQYFGPGTRLTVL.

About this clone: One base separates it from a far larger clone, so it is likely a read error. The same CDR3 arises from other DNA sequences in this sample as well. This sequence joins TRBV29-1 and TRBJ2-6, with D perhaps TRBD1 (6 bases). Trimming stripped 3 bases from V and 2 bases from J, with 14 bases between. The CDR3 length is 16 residues. The germline CDR1 and CDR2 sequences are SQVTM and ANQGSEA. The CDR3 reads CSVDAGEKAGANVLTF. The CDR3 nucleotides are TGCAGCGTTGATGCAGGGGAAAAGGCTGGGGCCAACGTCCTGACTTTC. The full variable domain, rest sourced from reference TRBV29-1 and TRBJ2-6, is SAVISQKPSRDICQRGTSLTIQCQVDSQVTMMFWYRQQPGQSLTLIATANQGSEATYESGFVIDKFPISRPNLTFSTLTVSNMSPEDSSIYLCSVDAGEKAGANVLTFGAGSRLTVL.

The chain recombines TRBV7-3 with TRBJ1-4; D not certain. V was trimmed by 2 bases and J by 8 bases, leaving 9 bases between them. Germline V gives CDR1 SGHTA, CDR2 FQGTGA. The CDR3 is 13 residues long. DNA for the CDR3: TGTGCCAGCAGCTTACTCGGCGGGGAAAAACTGTTTTTT. Residues: CASSLLGGEKLFF.

The chain couples TRBV7-2 to TRBJ2-7, with 9 bases matching TRBD2. The CDR3 runs 15 residues. In germline, CDR1 is SGHTA, CDR2 FQGNSA. Trimming at V came to 5 bases and at J to 1 base, leaving 6 bases not matched to a gene. The DNA of the CDR3 is TGTGCCAGCAGCCTAAGGACTAGCGTTTCCTACGAGCAGTACTTC. This codes for CASSLRTSVSYEQYF.

This chain links TRBV19 with TRBJ1-1; D perhaps matches TRBD1 (6 bases). In germline, CDR1 is LNHDA, CDR2 SQIVND (reference sequence). Trimming shortened V by 3 bases and J by 5 bases, and 16 bases separated the two germline ends. The CDR3 has 15 residues. The CDR3 DNA reads TGTGCCAGTAGTATCCCCAGGGGAGGGCGGACTGAAGCTTTCTTT. Translation: CASSIPRGGRTEAFF.

This clone showed up just a few times. V gene TRBV29-1 combines with J gene TRBJ2-1, with 9 bases that match TRBD2. The CDR3 sequence is 14 residues long. After removal of 8 bases from V and 12 bases from J, the junction contained 17 bases not matched to a gene. Germline values: CDR1 SQVTM, CDR2 ANQGSEA. The CDR3 sequence is CSISVGLAGPGQFF. The CDR3 coding sequence is TGCAGCATCTCGGTCGGGCTAGCGGGGCCGGGGCAGTTCTTC.

This clone was seen once. A far larger clone is just one base off, so this is likely a read error. Other DNA sequences within the sample encode an identical CDR3. The CDR3 nucleotides read TGTGCTAACCGGCGAGGTATCTATGGCTACACCTTC. It yields the protein CANRRGIYGYTF. The chain employs TRBV6-5 and TRBJ1-2; no definite D call. The CDR3 loop spans 12 amino acids. Germline values: CDR1 MNHEY, CDR2 SVGAGI.

The chain links TRBV29-1 to TRBJ2-2; the match to TRBD1 covers 12 bases. CDR3 length equals 14 residues. Germline loops: CDR1 SQVTM, CDR2 ANQGSEA. V lost 7 bases and J lost 6; bases outside the gene matches: 6. The CDR3 bases are TGCAGCGGGGGACAGGGGGCGCAGGCCGGGGAGCTGTTTTTT. Translating it yields CSGGQGAQAGELFF.

In nucleotides, the CDR3 is TGCGCCAGCAGCTCCCGGACAGGGGGTGGGTATGAGCAGTTCTTC. It yields the protein CASSSRTGGGYEQFF. V usage is TRBV5-1 and J usage is TRBJ2-1, with 10 positions matching TRBD1. The CDR3 loop spans 15 amino acids. Germline CDR1 is SGHRS and CDR2 is YFSETQ. V was clipped by 3 bases and J by 8 bases; unmatched bases: 8.

This chain links TRBV7-9 with TRBJ2-3; 13 bases agree with TRBD2. With 5 bases clipped from V and 0 bases from J, the junction kept 5 bases outside the gene matches. The CDR3 has 17 amino acids. CDR1 is SEHNR and CDR2 is FQNEAQ in the germline V gene (reference sequence). In DNA form, the CDR3 reads TGTGCCAGCAGCGCGGGACTAGCGGGGCCTAGCACAGATACGCAGTATTTT. Translating it yields CASSAGLAGPSTDTQYF.